This TCR beta chain was profiled in a study of T cell repertoires in ileal Crohn's disease. Trimming took 2 bases from V and 0 from J; bases not matched to a gene: 1. This CDR3 spans 15 amino acids. Germline V gene sequence: CDR1 SEHNR, CDR2 FQNEAQ (reference sequence). Sequencing was performed with immunoSEQ multiplex PCR; in TCRdb, only in-frame clones are kept and a portion is missing. The profile covers 6,700 or so clones, with 79% appearing a single time and over 15% taken by the ten largest. Only one count was recorded for this clone. The chain uses TRBV7-9 and TRBJ2-7; TRBD1 aligns across 10 bases. Material: ileal tissue. The sequence was obtained from an adult with Crohn's disease. This CDR3 is CASSLRTGGSYEQYF. In DNA form, the CDR3 reads TGTGCCAGCAGCTTAAGGACAGGGGGCTCCTACGAGCAGTACTTC.